This TCR beta chain emerged from a study of T-cell reconstitution after alpha-beta-depleted transplantation in children (dated by TCRdb to the mid-2010s). Background on the whole study: Using TCR repertoire profiling, the study quantitatively followed how T-cell immune reconstitution unfolded in children after TCRalphabeta/CD19-depleted allogeneic hematopoietic cell transplantation. Broader findings and caveats from the paper: The high TCRbeta diversity at day 60 in some patients was ascribed to recipient T cells and intrathymic progenitors that had survived conditioning. Hyperexpanded clone frequencies declined over subsequent months; after one year, T-cell counts and TCRbeta diversity were mostly attributed to newly produced T cells. The apparently early alphabetaT-cell count recovery about two months after transplant was reportedly dependent on only several hundred rapidly expanded clones derived from non-depleted graft cells.

Worth noting for this clonotype: This clone's antigen is unknown. No clone much larger than this one lies a single base away; base qualities are absent.

Libraries were built with PCR. The instrument given in TCRdb is Illumina HiSeq 2500. TCR libraries were prepared with molecular barcoding, using unique molecular identifiers to normalize TCRbeta repertoire quantification. TCRdb ran its own pipeline on the public reads, namely fastp trimming at Q25 and MiXCR clone calling, and kept in-frame beta chains. Each entry merges the rows of one CDR3 protein and shows their most common DNA and genes. This sample holds some 200,000 distinct CDR3 sequences; 9.5% to 13% were observed only once. About 30% of the sample rests with the top ten. Taken with the paper, the label for treatment or condition translates to: allogeneic hematopoietic cell transplantation with graft depleted of TCRalphabeta T cells and CD19 B cells. Transplant recipients were children who received TCRalphabeta/CD19-depleted allogeneic hematopoietic cell grafts. The CDR3 sequence holds 13 residues, the cysteine and phenylalanine included. Only the CDR3 part of the read is kept: 39 bases, read in frame from the first base. Trimming removed 11 bases from V and 6 bases from J, leaving 19 bases between the germline ends. Sequences MNHEY (CDR1) and SMNVEV (CDR2) are obtained from the germline V gene (reference sequence).

This clonotype was sampled from a child less than two years old with acute myeloid leukemia, due to receive a stem cell transplant. The input for sequencing was PBMCs, taken before TCRalphabeta/CD19-depleted stem cell transplant. The chain links TRBV27 with TRBJ1-2; confidence is insufficient to name the D gene. The CDR3 protein sequence reads: CARTYGPRHGYTF. The bases read TGTGCCCGCACCTATGGACCCCGGCATGGCTACACCTTC.